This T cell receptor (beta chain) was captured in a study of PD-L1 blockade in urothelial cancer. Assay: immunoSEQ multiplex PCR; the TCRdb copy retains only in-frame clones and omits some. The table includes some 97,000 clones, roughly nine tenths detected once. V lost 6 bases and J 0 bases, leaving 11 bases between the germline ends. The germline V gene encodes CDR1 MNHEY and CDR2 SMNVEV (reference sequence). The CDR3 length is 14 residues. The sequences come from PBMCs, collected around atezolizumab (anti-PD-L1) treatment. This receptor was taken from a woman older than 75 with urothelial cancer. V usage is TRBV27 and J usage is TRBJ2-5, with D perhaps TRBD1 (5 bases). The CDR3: CASRLTVDQETQYF. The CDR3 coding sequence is TGTGCCAGCAGATTGACAGTAGACCAAGAGACCCAGTACTTC.